The next 20 T cell receptor beta chains were all read from a single sample in a study of cytomegalovirus exposure and HLA in healthy donors. A multiplex PCR was run with 60 Vbeta primers and 13 Jbeta primers. Assay: immunoSEQ multiplex PCR; the TCRdb copy retains only in-frame clones and omits some. The data contain around 130,000 clones, 73% of them singletons. The sample was PBMCs. The receptors were gathered from a woman between 35 and 50 years old in good health and CMV-seropositive.

The V gene is TRBV9, the J gene TRBJ2-1, with a tentative D call TRBD1 (6 bases). The CDR3 length is 14 residues. V lost 0 bases and J lost 8, with 12 bases in between. Germline-derived CDR1 and CDR2 are SGDLS and YYNGEE. CDR3 residues: CASSVDQGLYEQFF. The CDR3 DNA reads TGTGCCAGCAGCGTAGATCAGGGGTTGTATGAGCAGTTCTTC.

Comments on this clone: Sequence at one end of the junction differs from germline and may be a read error. The chain is built from TRBV7-9 and TRBJ2-4; possible D gene TRBD2, 7 bases. This CDR3 spans 15 amino acids. The germline gives CDR1 SEHNR, CDR2 FQNEAQ (reference sequence). CDR3 region: CSSSFGGGIKNIQYF. CDR3 in DNA: TGTTCCAGCAGCTTCGGCGGGGGCATCAAAAACATTCAGTACTTC.

This CDR3 is CASSAGWDSPLHF. CDR3 coding DNA: TGTGCCAGCAGCGCAGGGTGGGATTCACCCCTCCACTTT. The genes are TRBV9 and TRBJ1-6; TRBD1 is a possible D gene (5 bases). Germline-derived CDR1 and CDR2 are SGDLS and YYNGEE. This CDR3 comprises 13 residues. V was cut by 3 bases and J by 8 bases, with 9 bases left in between.

CDR3 bases: TGTGCCTGGAATACTCAGGGGATCTCTGAAGCTTTCTTT. Amino acids: CAWNTQGISEAFF. V gene TRBV30 combines with J gene TRBJ1-1, with D maybe TRBD1 (6 bases). This CDR3 has 13 amino acids. Germline assignment: CDR1 GTSNPN and CDR2 SVGIG (reference sequence). V lost 4 bases, J lost 6 bases, and 15 bases lay in between.

The chain has TRBV29-1 and TRBJ2-1; 10 bases are shared with TRBD1. CDR3 length: 17 residues. Germline values: CDR1 SQVTM, CDR2 ANQGSEA. The junction had 19 bases not matched to a gene; V was cut back by 5 bases and J by 9 bases. CDR3 sequence (DNA): TGCAGCGTTCCGGGACAGGGGAACAAGATAGGACTGGCTGAGCAGTTCTTC. Translated, it gives CSVPGQGNKIGLAEQFF.

The chain couples TRBV28 to TRBJ2-2, with 9 positions matching TRBD1. V gave up 8 bases and J gave up 1 base; unmatched junction bases: 2. The CDR3 has 14 residues. Germline CDR1 is MDHEN and CDR2 is SYDVKM. CDR3 in DNA: TGTGCCAGCTGGGACAGGGAGAACACCGGGGAGCTGTTTTTT. Translating it yields CASWDRENTGELFF.

The V call is TRBV6-1, the J call TRBJ1-2; TRBD1 is a possible D gene (5 bases). Germline V gene data show CDR1 as MNHNS and CDR2 as SASEGT. This CDR3 is 15 amino acids long. This CDR3 reads CSLETSTPKGYGYTF. CDR3 in DNA: TGTTCTTTAGAAACCTCAACCCCAAAGGGGTATGGCTACACCTTC.

This CDR3 is CASSLGFQETQYF. CDR3 nucleotide sequence: TGTGCCAGCAGCCTCGGGTTCCAAGAGACCCAGTACTTC. The chain employs TRBV6-1 and TRBJ2-5; no definite D call. The CDR3 covers 13 residues. Germline CDR1 is MNHNS and CDR2 is SASEGT. Trimming took 6 bases from V and 1 from J, leaving 9 bases between them.

As DNA, the CDR3 is TGTGCCAGCTCACCAAACCGGGGGAGGGAGACCCAGTACTTC. It encodes CASSPNRGRETQYF. The chain links TRBV18 to TRBJ2-5, with D possibly matching TRBD2 (6 bases). CDR3 length: 14 amino acids. V lost 2 bases, J lost 5 bases, and 12 bases lay in between. Germline CDR1 and CDR2: KGHSH and LQKENI.

The chain couples TRBV15 to TRBJ2-5; TRBD2 aligns across 7 bases. J lost 1 base, V lost 5 bases, and 16 bases had no gene match. In germline, CDR1 is LNHNV, CDR2 YYDKDF (reference sequence). The CDR3 length is 18 residues. CDR3 loop: CATSQVGVTLAAQETQYF. DNA of the CDR3: TGTGCCACCAGCCAAGTGGGGGTGACTCTAGCGGCCCAAGAGACCCAGTACTTC.

CDR3 loop: CAWSVGLAMNTEAFF. The CDR3 DNA sequence: TGTGCCTGGAGTGTAGGACTGGCTATGAACACTGAAGCTTTCTTT. J is TRBJ1-1 and V is TRBV30; D not certain. Trimming pared 0 bases from V and 0 bases from J, leaving 11 bases between. The germline CDR1 and CDR2 sequences are GTSNPN and SVGIG (reference sequence). This CDR3 has 15 residues.

V and J are TRBV29-1 and TRBJ2-5; 7 bases are a match to TRBD2. Trimming took 4 bases from V and 11 from J; bases not matched to a gene: 19. This CDR3 is 15 amino acids long. Per germline, CDR1 SQVTM and CDR2 ANQGSEA. The CDR3 bases are TGCAGCGTTGGATCTGGGGGGAGGGGTCCTTGGGAGCAGTACTTC. Its protein product is CSVGSGGRGPWEQYF.

The chain uses TRBV30 and TRBJ1-1; no firm D call. V lost 2 bases to trimming and J lost 4 bases, with 14 bases between them. CDR1 GTSNPN and CDR2 SVGIG come from the germline V gene (reference sequence). This CDR3 region has 14 residues. The CDR3 protein is CAWSNLPGSTEAFF. CDR3 coding DNA: TGTGCCTGGAGTAACCTCCCGGGGAGCACTGAAGCTTTCTTT.

This chain links TRBV7-9 with TRBJ2-2; D might be TRBD1 (6 bases). The germline V and J ends were trimmed by 7 bases and 2 bases, with 14 bases remaining between them. CDR3 size: 15 residues. The germline CDR1 and CDR2 sequences are SEHNR and FQNEAQ (reference sequence). The CDR3 region has the DNA TGTGCCAGCACCGCCGGGACACTTAACACCGGGGAGCTGTTTTTT. This gives the protein CASTAGTLNTGELFF.

This chain uses TRBV7-2 with TRBJ2-2; the D gene is possibly TRBD2 (7 bases). The CDR3 sequence is 14 residues long. The germline V gene has CDR1 SGHTA and CDR2 FQGNSA. The V and J ends lost 0 bases and 6 bases respectively, with 8 bases between them. CDR3 in amino acids: CASSLAGGPGELFF. As DNA, the CDR3 is TGTGCCAGCAGCTTAGCGGGGGGGCCCGGGGAGCTGTTTTTT.

This clone occurred once. The chain is built from TRBV4-1 and TRBJ2-5; the match to TRBD2 covers 12 bases. The J call may be mistaken, given a closer DNA end match to TRBJ2-7. Germline lookup yields CDR1 MGHRA and CDR2 YSYEKL. The CDR3 contains 16 residues. For the CDR3, the DNA is TGCGCCAGCAGCCAAGGGACTAGCGGGGCCGTCTACGAGCAGTACTTC. Translating it yields CASSQGTSGAVYEQYF.

The rearrangement joins TRBV29-1 to TRBJ2-4, with D possibly TRBD2 on 6 matching bases. CDR3 length: 17 amino acids. V lost 6 bases and J 0 bases, leaving 21 bases between the germline ends. Germline V gene sequence: CDR1 SQVTM, CDR2 ANQGSEA. This CDR3 reads CSVSHGGSQIAKNIQYF. The CDR3 bases are TGCAGCGTATCACACGGGGGTAGCCAGATAGCCAAAAACATTCAGTACTTC.

The chain is built from TRBV16 and TRBJ2-3, with TRBD2 matching 8 bases. Per germline, CDR1 KGHSY and CDR2 FQNENV. V trimming: 2 bases; J trimming: 5 bases; junction bases outside the gene matches: 9. This CDR3 comprises 16 residues. CDR3 amino acids: CASSQLGSGNGDTQYF. The CDR3, as DNA: TGTGCCAGCAGCCAACTGGGTAGCGGGAACGGAGATACGCAGTATTTT.

The gene calls are TRBV6-5 and TRBJ1-2, with TRBD1 identical over 7 bases. The germline CDR1 and CDR2 sequences are MNHEY and SVGAGI. Trimming at V came to 2 bases and at J to 3 bases, leaving 9 bases not matched to a gene. This CDR3 is built from 16 residues. This CDR3 is CASSYIGRDSYYGYTF. The CDR3 DNA follows: TGTGCCAGCAGTTACATAGGCCGGGACAGTTACTATGGCTACACCTTC.

The V gene is TRBV18, the J gene TRBJ1-1; no clear D. Germline V gene sequence: CDR1 KGHSH, CDR2 LQKENI. The V end lost 3 bases, the J end lost 1 base, and 3 bases lay between the germline ends. The CDR3 extends over 12 amino acids. DNA of the CDR3: TGTGCCAGCTCACCCCAGAACACTGAAGCTTTCTTT. It encodes CASSPQNTEAFF.